Below, 19 T cell receptor beta chains from the same sample are listed, as sequenced in a study of blood T cell repertoires in COVID-19. Only in-frame clones appear in the TCRdb table, and some are missing; sequencing was by immunoSEQ multiplex PCR. The table lists about 80,000 clones, roughly 80% of them singletons. Specimen: peripheral blood. The receptors stem from a woman aged 70-85 years with acute or convalescent COVID-19.

V is TRBV19 and J is TRBJ1-4; D not certain. V was trimmed by 3 bases and J by 11 bases, leaving 13 bases between them. The CDR3 length is 13 residues. Germline CDR1 is LNHDA and CDR2 is SQIVND (reference sequence). The CDR3 DNA is TGTGCCAGTAGTATGGGCAGTCCTGACAAACTGTTTTTT. Translating gives CASSMGSPDKLFF.

The chain has TRBV28 and TRBJ2-7; 13 bases match TRBD2. The CDR3 consists of 19 residues. J was trimmed by 0 bases and V by 8 bases; bases with no gene match: 16. Germline CDR1 and CDR2: MDHEN and SYDVKM. CDR3 region: CASSSLGTSGTRYSYEQYF. CDR3 DNA sequence: TGTGCCAGCTCGAGCCTAGGGACTAGCGGGACCCGGTACTCCTACGAGCAGTACTTC.

J is TRBJ2-7 and V is TRBV5-1; tentative D call: TRBD1 (5 bases). This CDR3 has 15 amino acids. Germline V gene sequence: CDR1 SGHRS, CDR2 YFSETQ. Trimming took off 5 bases at V and 0 bases at J, with 15 bases between the two ends. CDR3 coding DNA: TGCGCCAGCAGAACAGGTGGGGCTTCCTCCTACGAGCAGTACTTC. Translated, it gives CASRTGGASSYEQYF.

This clone was observed at least ten times. CDR3 sequence: CASFGIANTEAFF. The CDR3 bases are TGTGCCAGCTTCGGGATAGCGAACACTGAAGCTTTCTTT. This sequence joins TRBV19 and TRBJ1-1; D uncertain. Germline V lookup: CDR1 LNHDA, CDR2 SQIVND (reference sequence). V was clipped by 9 bases and J by 1 base, with 12 bases between them. The CDR3 spans 13 residues.

The chain joins TRBV4-2 to TRBJ1-2; D is ambiguous. Germline V gives CDR1 LGHNA, CDR2 YNFKEQ. Trimming took off 4 bases at V and 1 base at J, with 16 bases between the two ends. The CDR3 is 16 residues long. CDR3 sequence: CASSRERHSFNYGYTF. CDR3 nucleotide sequence: TGTGCCAGCAGCCGAGAAAGACACAGTTTTAACTATGGCTACACCTTC.

The chain employs TRBV19 and TRBJ2-7; 7 nucleotides agree with TRBD1. Trimming at V came to 5 bases and at J to 5 bases, leaving 9 bases not matched to a gene. From germline, CDR1 is LNHDA and CDR2 SQIVND (reference sequence). The CDR3 is made up of 14 amino acids. The CDR3 nucleotides read TGTGCCAGTAGTGTGAGACAGGGTTCCCACGAGCAGTACTTC. Amino acid sequence: CASSVRQGSHEQYF.

This sequence joins TRBV3-1 (or the pseudogene TRBV3-2) and TRBJ2-2; 7 bases are shared with TRBD2. The CDR3 contains 15 residues. CDR1 LGHDT and CDR2 YNNKEL come from the germline V gene (reference sequence). V lost 6 bases, J lost 2 bases, and 6 bases stayed unmatched. The DNA for the CDR3 is TGTGCCAGCAGGCCCGGGACTATTAACACCGGGGAGCTGTTTTTT. It encodes CASRPGTINTGELFF.

The chain has TRBV6-5 and TRBJ2-2, with D possibly TRBD1 on 5 matching bases. CDR1 and CDR2 from the germline V gene are MNHEY and SVGAGI. The germline V and J ends were trimmed by 6 bases and 4 bases, with 12 bases remaining between them. This CDR3 has 14 residues. The CDR3 nucleotides read TGTGCCAGCAGCGCCGGACACCTCACCGGGGAGCTGTTTTTT. Translated: CASSAGHLTGELFF.

The chain couples TRBV2 to TRBJ2-1, with 7 bases identical to TRBD2. With 5 bases clipped from V and 10 bases from J, the junction kept 29 bases outside the gene matches. CDR1 is SNHLY and CDR2 is FYNNEI in the germline V gene. The CDR3 extends over 20 amino acids. CDR3 sequence reads: CASSIPLTAGRVGYRLEQFF. The CDR3 DNA sequence: TGTGCCAGCAGTATCCCCCTAACGGCAGGGAGGGTGGGGTATCGTTTAGAGCAGTTCTTC.

The rearrangement joins TRBV6-2 or TRBV6-3 to TRBJ2-3; 11 bases fit TRBD2. Germline values: CDR1 MNHEY, CDR2 SVGEGT. The J segment lost 0 bases and the V segment lost 6 bases, leaving 11 bases of the junction unmatched. The CDR3 extends over 18 amino acids. This CDR3 is CASSIGTSGIGSTDTQYF. The CDR3, as DNA: TGTGCCAGCAGCATCGGGACTAGCGGAATTGGTAGCACAGATACGCAGTATTTT.

There are a few counts of this clone. V usage is TRBV2 and J usage is TRBJ2-7; 7 bases align to TRBD1. Trimming at V came to 5 bases and at J to 5 bases, leaving 3 bases not matched to a gene. The CDR3 is made up of 12 amino acids. Germline CDR1 reads SNHLY; CDR2 reads FYNNEI. CDR3 protein: CASSTGQDEQYF. The CDR3 DNA reads as TGTGCCAGCAGTACCGGACAGGACGAGCAGTACTTC.

This sequence joins TRBV20-1 and TRBJ1-5, with unresolved D. V was cut by 5 bases and J by 9 bases, with 11 bases left in between. CDR1 is DFQATT, CDR2 SNEGSKA, per germline (reference sequence). This CDR3 is built from 11 residues. CDR3 nucleotide sequence: TGCAGTGCTCCCAAGAGTGGGCCCCAGCATTTT. Translation: CSAPKSGPQHF.

V is TRBV7-2 and J is TRBJ2-2, with 8 bases that match TRBD1. Trimming removed 5 bases from V and 7 bases from J; junction bases left unmatched: 3. CDR1 is SGHTA and CDR2 is FQGNSA in the germline V gene. The CDR3 runs 13 residues. The CDR3 coding sequence is TGTGCCAGCAGCCGGACAGGGCGCGGGGAGCTGTTTTTT. Translating gives CASSRTGRGELFF.

V usage is TRBV15 and J usage is TRBJ1-1; possible D gene TRBD1, 5 bases. Germline values: CDR1 LNHNV, CDR2 YYDKDF (reference sequence). The CDR3 covers 13 residues. Trimming removed 6 bases from V and 7 bases from J, with 15 bases in between. This chain's CDR3 is CATSDGAGIEAFF. CDR3 nucleotide sequence: TGTGCCACCAGTGACGGGGCGGGGATTGAAGCTTTCTTT.

V gene TRBV6-5 combines with J gene TRBJ1-1, with no clear D. CDR1 is MNHEY and CDR2 is SVGAGI in the germline V gene. This CDR3 spans 13 amino acids. Trimming shortened V by 6 bases and J by 6 bases, and 14 bases separated the two germline ends. In DNA, the CDR3 is TGTGCCAGCAGAATCGACCTCGGGGCTGAAGCTTTCTTT. This codes for CASRIDLGAEAFF.

This clone was counted only a few times. The gene calls are TRBV5-8 and TRBJ2-3; perhaps TRBD1 as D (7 bases). Germline V gives CDR1 SGHTS, CDR2 YDEGEE. Deletions cut 0 bases from V and 0 bases from J, with 11 bases between. The CDR3 is 16 amino acids. The CDR3 coding sequence is TGTGCCAGCAGCTTGGCCGGGGGACAGAGCACAGATACGCAGTATTTT. This codes for CASSLAGGQSTDTQYF.

The chain uses TRBV15 and TRBJ2-1; 8 nucleotides line up with TRBD2. V was pared by 0 bases and J by 0 bases, with 10 bases of the junction left unmatched. From germline, CDR1 is LNHNV and CDR2 YYDKDF (reference sequence). The length of the CDR3 is 19 residues. CDR3 bases: TGTGCCACCAGCAGAGATCTAGCGGGCCACACAAGCTCCTACAATGAGCAGTTCTTC. Residues: CATSRDLAGHTSSYNEQFF.

This sequence joins TRBV7-9 and TRBJ2-1, with 11 bases that match TRBD1. The germline gives CDR1 SEHNR, CDR2 FQNEAQ (reference sequence). The CDR3 is made up of 15 amino acids. The trim removed 5 bases at V and 8 bases at J, leaving 8 bases unmatched. Here the CDR3 reads CASSPRTGGVDEQFF. The CDR3 coding sequence is TGTGCCAGCAGCCCACGGACAGGGGGCGTCGATGAGCAGTTCTTC. The full variable domain, its missing parts supplied by reference TRBV7-9 and TRBJ2-1, is DTGVSQNPRHKITKRGQNVTFRCDPISEHNRLYWYRQTLGQGPEFLTYFQNEAQLEKSRLLSDRFSAERPKGSFSTLEIQRTEQGDSAMYLCASSPRTGGVDEQFFGPGTRLTVL.

Here the CDR3 reads CASSLSNSGNTIYF. CDR3 DNA: TGTGCCAGCAGCTTATCCAACTCTGGAAACACCATATATTTT. The chain has TRBV7-9 and TRBJ1-3; D gene unclear. Germline CDR1 SEHNR, CDR2 FQNEAQ (reference sequence). Deletions cut 2 bases from V and 0 bases from J, with 5 bases between. The CDR3 is 14 residues long. Supplemented by reference TRBV7-9 and TRBJ1-3, the full variable domain reads DTGVSQNPRHKITKRGQNVTFRCDPISEHNRLYWYRQTLGQGPEFLTYFQNEAQLEKSRLLSDRFSAERPKGSFSTLEIQRTEQGDSAMYLCASSLSNSGNTIYFGEGSWLTVV.